These 22 T cell receptor beta chains were all obtained from the same sample, sequenced in a study of regulatory T cells in long-lasting Graves disease. Time point given: newly diagnosed GD, antithyroid drugs for less than 3 months. After RNA was extracted from PBMCs, the TCR library was made from it. Arm-PCR of CDR3 regions and iRepertoire HTBI primers were the basis on which TCR beta libraries were built. TCRdb reanalysed the multiplex PCR reads using MiXCR and keeps one entry per CDR3 protein. The profile covers under 450,000 distinct CDR3 sequences, with around 15% appearing a single time and around 20% taken by the ten largest. In addition, the sample was reused for a study of T cells in Graves' hyperthyroidism and ophthalmopathy.

The sample was peripheral blood mononuclear cells (PBMCs), taken at new diagnosis, from a patient treated with antithyroid drugs. These receptors were taken from a woman aged 18-29 years with Graves disease.

This clonotype appeared a few times. The chain combines TRBV10-3 with TRBJ2-7; possibly TRBD1 or TRBD2 for D (5 bases each). There are 16 residues in the CDR3. CDR1 is ENHRY, CDR2 SYGVKD, per germline. V lost 5 bases to trimming and J lost 1 base, with 18 bases between them. The CDR3 loop reads CAISIHQGVRSYEQYF. The CDR3 DNA follows: TGTGCCATCAGTATACACCAGGGAGTTCGGTCCTACGAGCAGTACTTC.

This clonotype was seen only a few times. The chain couples TRBV30 to TRBJ2-3; possibly TRBD1 for D (6 bases). Deletions cut 0 bases from V and 5 bases from J, with 15 bases between. The CDR3 is 15 amino acids. The germline V gene encodes CDR1 GTSNPN and CDR2 SVGIG (reference sequence). For the CDR3, the DNA is TGTGCCTGGAGTGTACGAAGACAGGTTCTAGATACGCAGTATTTT. This sequence encodes CAWSVRRQVLDTQYF.

There are many counts of this clonotype. The chain employs TRBV28 and TRBJ1-2; D gene ambiguous. CDR1 is MDHEN, CDR2 SYDVKM, per germline. Trimming cost V 5 bases and J 6 bases, with 4 bases left between them. CDR3 length equals 10 residues. The CDR3 region has the DNA TGTGCCAGCAGTCGGAATGGCTACACCTTC. It codes for CASSRNGYTF.

This clonotype has ten or more counts. J is TRBJ2-7 and V is TRBV20-1; 12 nucleotides match TRBD2. The CDR3 sequence is 14 residues long. The V and J ends lost 6 bases and 5 bases, in that order; junction bases with no gene match: 8. CDR1 DFQATT and CDR2 SNEGSKA come from the germline V gene (reference sequence). CDR3 nucleotide sequence: TGCAGTGCCCTCCGGACTAGCGGGATCCACGAGCAGTACTTC. It encodes CSALRTSGIHEQYF.

This clonotype was observed at least ten times. The chain employs TRBV3-1 and TRBJ2-7, with 9 bases aligning to TRBD2. The CDR3 runs 16 residues. The trim removed 0 bases at V and 5 bases at J, leaving 8 bases unmatched. Germline V lookup: CDR1 LGHDT, CDR2 YNNKEL (reference sequence). CDR3: CASSQDALRGGDEQYF. DNA for the CDR3: TGTGCCAGCAGCCAAGATGCCCTGCGGGGGGGCGACGAGCAGTACTTC.

This clonotype turned up a few times. The chain couples TRBV12-3 or TRBV12-4 to TRBJ2-3; perhaps TRBD2 as D (5 bases). The CDR3 is 14 amino acids. V was shortened by 2 bases and J by 8 bases, with 14 bases between the two germline ends. DNA of the CDR3: TGTGCCAGCAGTTTAAGCCCCCCGGCGGGTACGCAGTATTTT. As protein: CASSLSPPAGTQYF.

This chain links TRBV9 with TRBJ2-3; 16 bases line up with TRBD2. This CDR3 has 16 amino acids. Germline assignment: CDR1 SGDLS and CDR2 YYNGEE. The junction had 8 bases not matched to a gene; V was cut back by 4 bases and J by 9 bases. The CDR3 region is CASSSGLAGGPNTQYF. In nucleotides, the CDR3 is TGTGCCAGCAGCTCGGGACTAGCGGGAGGGCCAAACACGCAGTATTTT.

This sequence joins TRBV5-5 and TRBJ2-1; TRBD2 matches at 8 bases. This CDR3 comprises 16 residues. Germline trimming cut 4 bases from V and 6 bases from J; bases unmatched to any gene: 12. Per the germline V gene, CDR1 is SGHKS and CDR2 is YYEKEE (reference sequence). The CDR3 region has the DNA TGTGCCAGCAGCGTCCTGGCGGGAGGCCTCTTCAATGAGCAGTTCTTC. Amino acids: CASSVLAGGLFNEQFF. The full variable domain, with the rest looked up from reference TRBV5-5 and TRBJ2-1, is DAGVTQSPTHLIKTRGQQVTLRCSPISGHKSVSWYQQVLGQGPQFIFQYYEKEERGRGNFPDRFSARQFPNYSSELNVNALLLGDSALYLCASSVLAGGLFNEQFFGPGTRLTVL.

This clonotype was observed a few times. The CDR3 sequence is CASNPTGLAGANVLTF. The DNA for the CDR3 is TGTGCCAGCAACCCGACAGGGCTGGCCGGGGCCAACGTCCTGACTTTC. V and J are TRBV9 and TRBJ2-6; TRBD1 matches at 7 bases. The CDR3 loop spans 16 amino acids. Germline V lookup: CDR1 SGDLS, CDR2 YYNGEE. The J segment lost 4 bases and the V segment lost 6 bases, leaving 10 bases of the junction unmatched.

The chain is built from TRBV5-1 and TRBJ1-3; D unclear. Germline CDR1 reads SGHRS; CDR2 reads YFSETQ. The CDR3 is 16 amino acids. V lost 0 bases to trimming and J lost 0 bases, with 10 bases between them. This CDR3 reads CASSLEVRSSGNTIYF. CDR3 bases: TGCGCCAGCAGCTTGGAGGTCCGGAGCTCTGGAAACACCATATATTTT.

This clonotype was seen once. With only one base between it and a far larger clone, this is likely a read error. This chain links TRBV5-1 with TRBJ2-5; possibly TRBD1 or TRBD2 for D (5 bases each). CDR1 and CDR2 (germline): SGHRS, YFSETQ. Deletions cut 7 bases from V and 11 bases from J, with 24 bases between. The CDR3 loop spans 14 amino acids. The CDR3 DNA reads as TGCGCCAGCGGACAAAGGACTGACTTTAATGAGCAGTACTTC. The encoded protein is CASGQRTDFNEQYF. Filled out from reference TRBV5-1 and TRBJ2-5, the complete variable domain reads KAGVTQTPRYLIKTRGQQVTLSCSPISGHRSVSWYQQTPGQGLQFLFEYFSETQRNKGNFPGRFSGRQFSNSRSEMNVSTLELGDSALYLCASGQRTDFNEQYFGPGTRLLVL.

This clonotype was counted ten times or more. The genes are TRBV12-3 or TRBV12-4 and TRBJ2-1; weak D call: TRBD1 (5 bases). The CDR3 has 18 amino acids. Trimming pared 6 bases from V and 4 bases from J, leaving 25 bases between. CDR3: CASSRGQGQGVLYNEQFF. The CDR3 nucleotides read TGTGCCAGCAGCCGCGGACAAGGGCAGGGTGTCTTGTACAATGAGCAGTTCTTC.

As regards this clonotype: It may be a read error: a sequence one base away is much more abundant. The rearrangement uses TRBV2 and TRBJ2-7; D might be TRBD1 or TRBD2, each matching 5 bases. Germline V gene sequence: CDR1 SNHLY, CDR2 FYNNEI. This CDR3 has 12 amino acids. As DNA, the CDR3 is TGTGCCAGCAGAGGGGACCCCTACGAGCAGCACTTC. Its protein product is CASRGDPYEQHF.

The gene calls are TRBV27 and TRBJ1-1, with TRBD1 as a possible D gene (5 bases). V was pared by 2 bases and J by 2 bases, with 15 bases between. Germline CDR1 MNHEY, CDR2 SMNVEV (reference sequence). This CDR3 region has 16 residues. CDR3 nucleotides: TGTGCCAGCAGTTTAGTAGTCGGGGACTCTAACACTGAAGCTTTCTTT. Translating gives CASSLVVGDSNTEAFF.

There are many counts of this clonotype. DNA for the CDR3: TGTGCCAGCAGTTTCGGGGTCGCATCTGAAGCTTTCTTT. Translating gives CASSFGVASEAFF. The chain joins TRBV28 to TRBJ1-1; D not certain. CDR3 length: 13 residues. CDR1 is MDHEN, CDR2 SYDVKM, per germline. V was pared by 3 bases and J by 6 bases, with 11 bases between.

This clonotype was detected ten times or more. The chain recombines TRBV6-5 with TRBJ2-7; weak D call: TRBD1 (5 bases). Between the trimmed V and J ends, which lost 2 bases and 6 bases, there was a span of 11 bases. Germline-derived CDR1 and CDR2 are MNHEY and SVGAGI. This CDR3 spans 13 amino acids. The CDR3 protein is CASSYNDRGEQYF. Here the CDR3 DNA reads TGTGCCAGCAGTTACAACGATAGGGGCGAGCAGTACTTC.

This clonotype has a handful of counts. The chain recombines TRBV5-6 with TRBJ2-3; D could derive from TRBD1 or TRBD2 (6 bases each). Trimming cost V 4 bases and J 6 bases, with 15 bases left between them. Germline CDR1 reads SGHDT; CDR2 reads YYEEEE. The CDR3 runs 14 residues. The CDR3 protein is CASSTGGGRDTQYF. For the CDR3, the DNA is TGTGCCAGCAGCACCGGAGGGGGTAGGGATACGCAGTATTTT.

This chain links TRBV28 with TRBJ1-1; D is possibly TRBD1 (6 bases). The CDR3 contains 14 residues. Trimming stripped 7 bases from V and 2 bases from J, with 14 bases between. Germline V gives CDR1 MDHEN, CDR2 SYDVKM. In DNA form, the CDR3 reads TGTGCCAGCACCTATCCAGGGGAAAACACTGAAGCTTTCTTT. Protein: CASTYPGENTEAFF.

To note about this clonotype: Lacking the conserved final phenylalanine or tryptophan, this CDR3 likely reflects a read error. The rearrangement uses TRBV5-4 and TRBJ1-2, with unresolved D. V lost 0 bases to trimming and J lost 3 bases, with 12 bases between them. CDR1 and CDR2 (germline): SGHNT, YYREEE (reference sequence). There are 15 residues in the CDR3. The CDR3 nucleotides are TGTGCCAGCAGCTTGGGGGCTCTCGGGGACTATGGCTACACCCTC. Protein: CASSLGALGDYGYTL.

This clonotype was picked up many times. Relative to the germline gene, one junction end is altered; a read error may explain this. The DNA for the CDR3 is TGTGCCAGCAGTAAGGAGAACATCGGGGAGCTGTTTTTT. It codes for CASSKENIGELFF. This chain joins TRBV2 and TRBJ2-2; D not certain. This CDR3 has 13 residues. CDR1 is SNHLY, CDR2 FYNNEI, per germline.

The genes are TRBV7-2 and TRBJ2-1; weak D call: TRBD1 (6 bases). The CDR3 runs to 15 residues. Germline V CDR1 and CDR2: SGHTA, FQGNSA. Trimming shortened V by 5 bases and J by 0 bases, and 11 bases separated the two germline ends. CDR3 coding DNA: TGTGCCAGCAGCGAGGGGACAATCTCCTACAATGAGCAGTTCTTC. Protein: CASSEGTISYNEQFF.

This clonotype was recorded many times. This chain connects TRBV11-2 to TRBJ1-2, with 7 bases lining up with TRBD1. Germline V CDR1 and CDR2: SGHAT, FQNNGV. This CDR3 region has 14 residues. The trim removed 3 bases at V and 5 bases at J, leaving 6 bases unmatched. The CDR3 loop is CASSFLGGGYGYTF. CDR3 DNA: TGTGCCAGCAGCTTTTTAGGGGGCGGGTATGGCTACACCTTC.